These 4 T cell receptor beta chains came from one sample sequenced in a study of T cells after yellow fever vaccination. Each CDR3 protein is one row after TCRdb ran MiXCR on the 5' RACE reads. This sample has approximately 120,000 distinct CDR3 sequences, with about 15% found just once. The specimen was CD8+ T cells sorted from PBMCs, collected 5 days after the yellow fever booster vaccination. The receptors originated from a man younger than 35 who received the YFV17D yellow fever vaccine.

J is TRBJ2-3 and V is TRBV15; unclear D gene. Deletions cut 4 bases from V and 2 bases from J, with 13 bases between. CDR3 length equals 15 residues. Germline CDR1 is LNHNV and CDR2 is YYDKDF (reference sequence). CDR3 sequence: CATSKLGGYTDTQYF. The CDR3 DNA reads as TGTGCCACCAGCAAGCTGGGCGGCTACACAGATACGCAGTATTTT.

The chain carries TRBV4-1 and TRBJ2-2; TRBD1 matches at 10 bases. Losses at the gene ends were 4 bases for V and 3 bases for J; bases not matched to a gene: 5. Germline V gives CDR1 MGHRA, CDR2 YSYEKL. This CDR3 is 16 amino acids long. The CDR3 sequence is CASSPAGTGDTGELFF. CDR3 bases: TGCGCCAGCAGCCCCGCTGGGACAGGGGACACCGGGGAGCTGTTTTTT.

The gene calls are TRBV6-5 and TRBJ1-6; 10 nucleotides align to TRBD1. CDR1 and CDR2 from the germline V gene are MNHEY and SVGAGI. V gave up 8 bases and J gave up 8 bases; unmatched junction bases: 0. This CDR3 contains 12 residues. The DNA for the CDR3 is TGTGCCAGCGGGACAGGGGATTCACCCCTCCACTTT. Translation gives CASGTGDSPLHF.

The chain recombines TRBV7-2 with TRBJ1-5; D gene uncertain. CDR1 SGHTA and CDR2 FQGNSA come from the germline V gene. The CDR3 covers 14 residues. The V end lost 5 bases, the J end lost 0 bases, and 8 bases lay between the germline ends. CDR3 bases: TGTGCCAGCAGCGCACAGAATAGCAATCAGCCCCAGCATTTT. Translation: CASSAQNSNQPQHF.